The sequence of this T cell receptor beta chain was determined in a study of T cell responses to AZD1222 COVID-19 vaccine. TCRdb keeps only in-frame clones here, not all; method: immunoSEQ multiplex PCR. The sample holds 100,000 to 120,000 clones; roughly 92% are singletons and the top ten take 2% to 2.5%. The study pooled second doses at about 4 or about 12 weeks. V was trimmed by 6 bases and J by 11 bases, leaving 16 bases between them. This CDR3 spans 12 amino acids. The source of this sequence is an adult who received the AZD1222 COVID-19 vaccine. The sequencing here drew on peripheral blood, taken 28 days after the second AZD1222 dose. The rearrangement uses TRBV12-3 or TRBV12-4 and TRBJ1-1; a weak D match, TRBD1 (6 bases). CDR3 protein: CASSPPGHGAFF. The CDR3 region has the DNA TGTGCCAGCAGCCCACCGGGACATGGGGCTTTCTTT.